This T cell receptor (beta chain) originates from a study of molecular identifiers for immune sequencing clone quantification. In the sort, naive CD8 T cells were defined as CD8+CD4-CCR7+CD45RA+. TCRdb re-derived calls from the PCR reads in MiXCR, one entry per CDR3 protein. The repertoire consists of hundreds of thousands of distinct CDR3 sequences, with around 25% occurring once and the leading ten covering 0.78%. The CDR3 is made up of 16 amino acids. Losses at the gene ends were 0 bases for V and 6 bases for J; bases not matched to a gene: 10. CDR1 MNHEY and CDR2 SVGAGI come from the germline V gene. This clonotype was detected a few times.

The V and J genes are TRBV6-5 and TRBJ2-7; TRBD1 matches at 8 bases. The sequence was collected from a human donor in good health. Some libraries in this study had Jurkat cell RNA spiked in. The sequencing input was naive CD8+ T cells from blood, with Jurkat cell RNA spiked in. Subset given: FACS-sorted CD8+CD4-CCR7+CD45RA+ naive T cells. In nucleotides, the CDR3 is TGTGCCAGCAGTTACTCGACCCCCGGACAGGGCGGCGAGCAGTACTTC. Its translation: CASSYSTPGQGGEQYF.